The next 24 T cell receptor beta chains were all read from a single sample in a study of CXCR3-negative and CXCR3-positive naive CD8 T cells. 5' RACE with UMI labels generated the TRB cDNA libraries. TCRdb reprocessed the 5' RACE reads and reports one entry per CDR3 protein, with no DNA. The sample has roughly 120,000 distinct CDR3 sequences; the top ten hold approximately 0.54%. Study results and limitations: Compared with CXCR3-negative naive cells, CXCR3-positive naive cells showed more hydrophobic TRB CDR3s.

The antigens for these receptors are not known. The sequencing sample was made of naive CXCR3+ CD8+ T cells from blood. As to subset: CD45RO-CCR7+CD27+CD95- naive CD8+ T cells expressing CXCR3 (TNR3+). Receptors originate from a human donor in good health. Some clones in this sample may be carry-over from other donors' samples.

This rearrangement joins TRBV7-3 to TRBJ1-2; TCRdb gives TRBD1 as the D gene, but with no DNA this cannot be confirmed. CDR1 and CDR2 (germline): SGHTA, FQGTGA. The CDR3 runs to 12 residues. The CDR3 sequence: CASSLIMGEHTF.

The V and J genes are TRBV29-1 and TRBJ2-7; TCRdb's D gene call, TRBD1, goes unchecked for lack of DNA. This CDR3 has 13 amino acids. The germline V gene encodes CDR1 SQVTM and CDR2 ANQGSEA. The CDR3 is CSVLRGLNYEQYF.

The rearrangement links TRBV7-9 to TRBJ2-1; as DNA is missing, the TRBD1 call by TCRdb cannot be tested. In germline, CDR1 is SEHNR, CDR2 FQNEAQ (reference sequence). The CDR3 runs 17 residues. This CDR3 is CASSFYQNGGARNEQFF.

The chain joins TRBV28 to TRBJ1-2. CDR1 and CDR2 (germline): MDHEN, SYDVKM. The CDR3 sequence is 14 residues long. CDR3 loop: CASRRVEANYGYTF.

The V call is TRBV28, the J call TRBJ2-5; TCRdb's D gene call, TRBD1, goes unchecked for lack of DNA. From germline, CDR1 is MDHEN and CDR2 SYDVKM. There are 16 residues in the CDR3. CDR3 protein: CASSLTGDGYQETRYF.

The chain links TRBV3-1 to TRBJ2-1; TCRdb names TRBD2, which stays unverified in the absence of DNA. CDR1 is LGHDT and CDR2 is YNNKEL in the germline V gene (reference sequence). The CDR3 runs to 16 residues. The CDR3: CASSQGLAGGYNEQFF.

The chain employs TRBV29-1 and TRBJ2-1; TCRdb outputs TRBD1, but without DNA this stays unchecked. CDR3 length: 15 residues. The germline gives CDR1 SQVTM, CDR2 ANQGSEA. The CDR3 sequence is CSVILQESSYNEQFF.

The chain recombines TRBV6-5 with TRBJ1-1. CDR3 length: 13 amino acids. Germline CDR1 is MNHEY and CDR2 is SVGAGI. The CDR3 is CASSPDGDTEAFF.

This chain joins TRBV20-1 and TRBJ2-7. The CDR3 is made up of 13 amino acids. From germline, CDR1 is DFQATT and CDR2 SNEGSKA (reference sequence). The CDR3 reads CSATSTHSYEQYF.

This chain connects TRBV20-1 to TRBJ2-7. Per the germline V gene, CDR1 is DFQATT and CDR2 is SNEGSKA (reference sequence). This CDR3 has 15 amino acids. The CDR3 loop reads CSARDLASEPYEQYF.

The chain employs TRBV5-5 and TRBJ2-2; TCRdb proposes TRBD1, but this gene call is untestable without DNA. The CDR3 runs to 16 residues. Germline CDR1 is SGHKS and CDR2 is YYEKEE (reference sequence). The CDR3 is CASSSQGFLFNGELFF.

This sequence joins TRBV11-3 and TRBJ2-2; TCRdb selects TRBD1, and the lack of DNA leaves this call unchecked. CDR1 is SGHNT, CDR2 YENEEA, per germline. This CDR3 is built from 14 residues. This chain's CDR3 is CASSSGTGGSELFF.

CDR3 sequence: CASSDRTSGPTEQYF. This chain uses TRBV2 with TRBJ2-7; TCRdb's D gene call, TRBD2, goes unchecked for lack of DNA. Germline V gene sequence: CDR1 SNHLY, CDR2 FYNNEI. The CDR3 runs 15 residues. The whole variable domain, filled in from reference TRBV2 and TRBJ2-7, reads EPEVTQTPSHQVTQMGQEVILRCVPISNHLYFYWYRQILGQKVEFLVSFYNNEISEKSEIFDDQFSVERPDGSNFTLKIRSTKLEDSAMYFCASSDRTSGPTEQYFGPGTRLTVT.

J is TRBJ2-1 and V is TRBV6-1. The germline V gene encodes CDR1 MNHNS and CDR2 SASEGT. CDR3 length: 15 residues. The CDR3 here is CASSEEGDSYNEQFF.

The genes are TRBV6-6 and TRBJ1-5. This CDR3 has 14 residues. Germline values: CDR1 MNHNY, CDR2 SVGAGI (reference sequence). Here the CDR3 reads CASSYRRGHEPQHF.

The chain employs TRBV29-1 and TRBJ1-4. This CDR3 has 15 amino acids. The V gene's germline CDR1 is SQVTM and CDR2 ANQGSEA. CDR3 sequence: CSVEDPQAANEKLFF. Full variable domain (outside the CDR3, taken from reference TRBV29-1 and TRBJ1-4): SAVISQKPSRDICQRGTSLTIQCQVDSQVTMMFWYRQQPGQSLTLIATANQGSEATYESGFVIDKFPISRPNLTFSTLTVSNMSPEDSSIYLCSVEDPQAANEKLFFGSGTQLSVL.

This chain uses TRBV6-6 with TRBJ1-1; the TCRdb D gene call, TRBD1, has no DNA to confirm it. From germline, CDR1 is MNHNY and CDR2 SVGAGI (reference sequence). The CDR3 sequence is 14 residues long. The CDR3 region is CASRNTGGYTEAFF.

The chain joins TRBV4-2 to TRBJ1-5; as DNA is missing, the TRBD1 call by TCRdb cannot be tested. Germline V lookup: CDR1 LGHNA, CDR2 YNFKEQ. The CDR3 sequence is 15 residues long. The CDR3 sequence is CASSQDRDSYQPQHF.

The V gene is TRBV2, the J gene TRBJ2-1; TCRdb proposes TRBD2, but this gene call is untestable without DNA. Germline V gene lookup returns CDR1 SNHLY and CDR2 FYNNEI. CDR3 length equals 11 residues. The CDR3 sequence is CASSVAGEQFF.

This chain's CDR3 is CASSLPSIHNEQFF. V gene TRBV12-3 or TRBV12-4 combines with J gene TRBJ2-1. The CDR3 consists of 14 residues.

V usage is TRBV24-1 and J usage is TRBJ1-1. Germline values: CDR1 KGHDR, CDR2 SFDVKD. The CDR3 extends over 12 amino acids. The CDR3 region is CATRGGHTEAFF.

V usage is TRBV7-9 and J usage is TRBJ2-1; lacking DNA, the TRBD1 call made by TCRdb goes unchecked. Germline assignment: CDR1 SEHNR and CDR2 FQNEAQ (reference sequence). The CDR3 is 13 residues long. The CDR3 spells CASSRTGSNEQFF.

J is TRBJ2-2 and V is TRBV7-2; TCRdb picks TRBD2, but there is no DNA to check that call. CDR1 is SGHTA and CDR2 is FQGNSA in the germline V gene. The CDR3 runs 17 residues. CDR3 residues: CASSLDFWESHTGELFF.

This chain connects TRBV10-3 to TRBJ2-7; TCRdb's assignment of TRBD1 cannot be checked, as there is no DNA. The germline CDR1 and CDR2 sequences are ENHRY and SYGVKD. CDR3 length equals 17 residues. This chain's CDR3 is CAISPTTGAKSSYEQYF.